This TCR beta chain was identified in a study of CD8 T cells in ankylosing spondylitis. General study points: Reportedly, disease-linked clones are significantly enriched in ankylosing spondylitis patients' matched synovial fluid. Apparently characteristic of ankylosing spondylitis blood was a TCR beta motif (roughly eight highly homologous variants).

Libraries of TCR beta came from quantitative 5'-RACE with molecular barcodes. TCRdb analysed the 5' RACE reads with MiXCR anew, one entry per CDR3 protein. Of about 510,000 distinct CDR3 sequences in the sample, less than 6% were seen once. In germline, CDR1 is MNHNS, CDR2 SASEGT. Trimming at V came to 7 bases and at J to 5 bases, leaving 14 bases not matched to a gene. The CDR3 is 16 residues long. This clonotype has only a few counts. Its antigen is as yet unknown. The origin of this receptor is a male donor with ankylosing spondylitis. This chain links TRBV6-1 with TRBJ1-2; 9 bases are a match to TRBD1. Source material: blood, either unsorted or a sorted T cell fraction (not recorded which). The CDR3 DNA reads TGTGCCAGCATAAATGGGACCGGGACAGGGATGTATGGCTACACCTTC. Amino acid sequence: CASINGTGTGMYGYTF.